This T cell receptor beta chain was observed in a study of cytomegalovirus exposure and HLA in healthy donors. Looking at the study overall: Around 200 million T cells yielded approximately 100 million unique TCR beta sequences, as an earlier analysis found. Findings of the study overall: About 87% or about 30% of the time was how often most TCR beta V segments were productive, according to an earlier analysis.

Concerning this clone itself: What it recognizes is unknown.

The primer mix had 60 Vbeta and 13 Jbeta primers. Using immunoSEQ multiplex PCR, the repertoire was profiled, and TCRdb retains in-frame clones only, with some absent. The sample comprises roughly 130,000 clones, around 8.5% of which are singletons, and less than 7% rests with the top ten. Germline V gives CDR1 SGHKS, CDR2 YYEKEE (reference sequence). This CDR3 has 13 residues. J gave up 7 bases and V 3 bases, and 4 bases lay outside the gene matches. This receptor was obtained from a man aged 40-55 years in good health and CMV-seronegative. This chain uses TRBV5-5 with TRBJ1-5; 7 nucleotides line up with TRBD1. Sequences were obtained from PBMCs. CDR3 bases: TGTGCCAGCAGCTCGTCAGGGGGGCAGCCCCAGCATTTT. This sequence encodes CASSSSGGQPQHF.